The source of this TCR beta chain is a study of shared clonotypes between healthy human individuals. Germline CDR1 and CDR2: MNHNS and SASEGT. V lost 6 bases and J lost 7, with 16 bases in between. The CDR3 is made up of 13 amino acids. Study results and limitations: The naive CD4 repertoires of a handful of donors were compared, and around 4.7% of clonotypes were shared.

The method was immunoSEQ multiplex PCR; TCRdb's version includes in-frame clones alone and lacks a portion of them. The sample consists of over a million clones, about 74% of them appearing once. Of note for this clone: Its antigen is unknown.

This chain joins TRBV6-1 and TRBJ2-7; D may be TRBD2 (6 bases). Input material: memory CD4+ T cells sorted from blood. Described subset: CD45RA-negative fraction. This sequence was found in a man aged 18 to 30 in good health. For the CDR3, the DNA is TGTGCCAGCAGCAAGGAGGGGATTTGGGAGCAGTACTTC. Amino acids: CASSKEGIWEQYF.